The entry that follows covers one T cell receptor (beta chain) sequence. This entry is derived from a study of technical replicates of blood from four donors. Repertoires were generated with immunoSEQ multiplex PCR, while TCRdb's copy carries only in-frame clones and drops some. The sample lists about 78,000 clones, approximately 95% occurring once. Looked up from germline, CDR1 is PRHDT and CDR2 is FYEKMQ (reference sequence). V lost 5 bases and J lost 1, with 13 bases in between. The CDR3 has 15 residues. Sequencing used T cells isolated from PBMCs. The receptor was derived from a human donor in good health. The chain links TRBV13 to TRBJ2-3; D is possibly TRBD2 (6 bases). In DNA, the CDR3 is TGTGCCAGCAGCCACCAAGGAGGGGGCACAGATACGCAGTATTTT. Translated, it gives CASSHQGGGTDTQYF.